This TCR beta chain was observed in a study of blood T cell repertoires in COVID-19 (dated by TCRdb to between 2020 and 2021). Notes on the research overall: Samples from collaborators originated in the United States, Italy and Spain and spanned both the acute and convalescent phases of COVID-19. The prospective study material was composed of cDNA or gDNA derived from T cells, B-cell-depleted T cells, or PBMCs. The dataset comprised deeply sampled blood TCRbeta repertoires from subjects exposed to, actively infected with, or recovered from COVID-19. The repertoires were made available in a free public database intended to serve as a resource for research on the immune response to SARS-CoV-2. The samples were drawn from the first 160 participants of the ongoing ImmuneRACE study and from under 1,500 subjects provided by 6 global collaborators. A de-identified subject ID, COVID-19 status, age in years and sex were almost always included in the sample metadata. Where available, HLA class I and class II types were obtained from metadata supplied by the sample provider rather than from assay-based typing.

TCRbeta CDR3 regions were amplified from genomic DNA using the immunoSEQ Assay, a bias-controlled multiplex PCR. In the authors' own workflow: The number of nucleated cells in each sample was estimated by amplification of reference gene primers within the assay. To quantify the absolute abundance of each unique TCRbeta CDR3 rearrangement, sequence reads were collapsed and filtered. Productive Simpson clonality was computed per sample as the square root of Simpson's diversity index over productive rearrangements. TCRdb mirrors the immuneACCESS table, restricted to in-frame sequences. Some clones are absent from its copies; in checked studies, under half trace to an unresolved V gene, and the reason for the others is unknown. For V, J and clone size, that table is used; D and trimming come from the DNA. This sample has about 45,000 clones in its table, and 65% to 85% of those were observed once. Clones ranked in the top ten supply 7% to 10% of the sample.

For this clone: The target of this receptor is not known. No much larger clone exists at a distance of one base, and base qualities are not known.

Collaborating institutions collected whole blood in K2EDTA tubes following their own protocols. For TCRbeta analysis, collaborator samples were shipped as frozen whole blood, as isolated PBMCs, or as DNA extracted from either sample type. Study-wide findings and limitations: Clinical and demographic metadata were provided uncurated, with the amount varying by source and participant.

The CDR3 starts with the cysteine, ends with the phenylalanine, and has 15 residues. The only DNA kept is the CDR3, 45 bases in frame from the first base. CDR1 MDHEN and CDR2 SYDVKM are derived from the germline V gene. V sheds 5 bases and J sheds 3 bases, leaving 11 bases between their ends. The chain is made from TRBV28 and TRBJ1-6; the D segment could be TRBD1, given 6 matching bases. The material sequenced was peripheral blood. This clonotype originated in a man older than 75 in a cohort sampled during active COVID-19. The CDR3 corresponds to CASSPRTVYNSPLHF. The nucleotide sequence is given as TGTGCCAGCAGTCCCAGGACAGTCTATAATTCACCCCTCCACTTT.